The next 8 T cell receptor beta chains were all read from a single sample in a study of CD8 T cells in Susac syndrome. An amount of RNA that ranged from about 0.45 to 1 ug was reverse transcribed with random hexamers. TCRdb re-analysed the immunoSEQ multiplex PCR reads in MiXCR, keeping a single row per CDR3 protein. The table includes about 300,000 distinct CDR3 sequences, over 75% detected once. Sequencing was performed on CD8+ T cells from PBMCs. The receptors shown here come from a human donor with multiple sclerosis.

The rearrangement uses TRBV6-2 or TRBV6-3 and TRBJ2-1; D is unclear. CDR3 length: 14 residues. The V and J ends lost 0 bases and 6 bases respectively, with 9 bases between them. The germline V gene has CDR1 MNHEY and CDR2 SVGEGT. CDR3 coding DNA: TGTGCCAGCAGTTACTCGGGTTTTGGCAATGAGCAGTTCTTC. Translating it yields CASSYSGFGNEQFF.

This chain uses TRBV9 with TRBJ2-2; D perhaps matches TRBD2 (6 bases). CDR3 length: 15 residues. V was shortened by 7 bases and J by 2 bases, with 15 bases between the two germline ends. Per the germline V gene, CDR1 is SGDLS and CDR2 is YYNGEE. CDR3 sequence (DNA): TGTGCCAGCTCGACGGGGGACGTAAACACCGGGGAGCTGTTTTTT. Translating gives CASSTGDVNTGELFF. Supplemented by reference TRBV9 and TRBJ2-2, the full variable domain reads DSGVTQTPKHLITATGQRVTLRCSPRSGDLSVYWYQQSLDQGLQFLIQYYNGEERAKGNILERFSAQQFPDLHSELNLSSLELGDSALYFCASSTGDVNTGELFFGEGSRLTVL.

The gene calls are TRBV27 and TRBJ1-6; D is uncertain. This CDR3 spans 16 amino acids. In germline, CDR1 is MNHEY, CDR2 SMNVEV (reference sequence). The V and J ends lost 5 bases and 0 bases respectively, with 11 bases between them. CDR3 bases: TGTGCCAGCAGTCCTAGACTGAGCTCCTATAATTCACCCCTCCACTTT. It yields the protein CASSPRLSSYNSPLHF.

The chain links TRBV7-8 to TRBJ2-3; perhaps TRBD2 as D (5 bases). V was cut by 7 bases and J by 0 bases, with 17 bases left in between. CDR1 is SGHVS and CDR2 is FQNEAQ in the germline V gene. The CDR3 contains 16 residues. DNA for the CDR3: TGTGCCAGCATCGCTTCCGGGATCACTAGCACAGATACGCAGTATTTT. Encoded protein: CASIASGITSTDTQYF.

This sequence joins TRBV6-2 or TRBV6-3 and TRBJ2-5; D perhaps matches TRBD1 (6 bases). The CDR3 has 16 residues. Germline V gene lookup returns CDR1 MNHEY and CDR2 SVGEGT. The V gene lost 2 bases and the J gene lost 1 base, with 14 bases spanning the gap. CDR3 bases: TGTGCCAGCAGTTACACCACCGGACAGCCCCAAGAGACCCAGTACTTC. Translating it yields CASSYTTGQPQETQYF.

The rearrangement uses TRBV20-1 and TRBJ2-1, with TRBD2 as a possible D gene (6 bases). This CDR3 has 15 amino acids. Trimming removed 5 bases at V and 1 base at J, with 15 bases between. CDR1 is DFQATT and CDR2 is SNEGSKA in the germline V gene (reference sequence). The CDR3 reads CSAPTLAGSYNEQFF. The CDR3 bases are TGCAGTGCTCCCACACTAGCAGGGTCCTACAATGAGCAGTTCTTC.

The V gene is TRBV24-1, the J gene TRBJ2-5; D is perhaps TRBD1 (5 bases). Germline loops: CDR1 KGHDR, CDR2 SFDVKD. The CDR3 runs 14 residues. V was trimmed by 4 bases and J by 5 bases, leaving 13 bases between them. CDR3 sequence: CATSDRALGETQYF. Written as DNA, the CDR3 is TGTGCCACCAGTGACAGGGCCCTGGGGGAGACCCAGTACTTC.

This clonotype was seen a single time. The V call is TRBV12-3 or TRBV12-4, the J call TRBJ1-4; D is unclear. The CDR3 totals 16 residues. V was pared by 5 bases and J by 5 bases, with 18 bases between. The CDR3 here is CASSPLRQATNEKLFF. CDR3 nucleotide sequence: TGTGCCAGCAGTCCTTTAAGGCAGGCTACCAATGAAAAACTGTTTTTT.